This T cell receptor beta chain was retrieved from a study of beta chain features in type 1 diabetes. Study details: Examination of sorted cells across all samples involved 100 million or so cells.

Overall study results and limits: All four CD4+ subsets from Type 1 diabetes patients carried moderately but significantly shorter TCRB CDR3s.

The CDR3 consists of 15 residues. With 3 bases removed from V and 4 bases from J, the gap between germline ends came to 14 bases. Germline-derived CDR1 and CDR2 are SGHTA and FQGNSA. Blood was collected once per donor into heparin, averaging about 116 mL. Via CD45RO/CCR7/CD25/CD127/CD95/CD27, cells of the CD4+ naive, central memory, regulatory and stem cell-like memory subsets were sorted. Sequencing targeted expressed TCRB transcripts, as all isolated RNA had been reverse transcribed. Clones were read by immunoSEQ multiplex PCR, and TCRdb kept only the in-frame ones, dropping some. Altogether about 120,000 clones are present, 16% being singletons, with the ten largest covering approximately 2.3%. This clone was seen more than once but under ten times. Its antigen is unidentified.

The chain carries TRBV7-2 and TRBJ2-3, with D possibly TRBD2 on 5 matching bases. Sample: central memory CD4+ T cells from blood. This receptor was identified in a man aged 25-45 years with type 1 diabetes. The CDR3 DNA reads TGTGCCAGCAGCTTCGGCGGGTATCTGGCAGATACGCAGTATTTT. Protein product: CASSFGGYLADTQYF.